This paragraph covers one T cell receptor (beta chain) sequence. Its matching antigen is unknown. The same CDR3 also results from other DNA sequences found in this sample. The data originate from a study of TIL therapy for anti-PD-1-resistant metastatic lung cancer. Study-wide background: Most patients had lung adenocarcinoma. Notes on the study in general: Treatment-naive, never-smoker and oncogene-addicted patients were overrepresented in this highly selected cohort.

Germline assignment: CDR1 SEHNR and CDR2 FQNEAQ (reference sequence). With 0 bases removed from V and 3 bases from J, the gap between germline ends came to 12 bases. The CDR3 sequence is 15 residues long. Time point of the sample: pre-treatment sample, taken before nivolumab and TIL therapy. The immunoSEQ assay was v3. Each library reached about 2 million read pairs, or 5-6 million at deep level. Some clones are missing from TCRdb's copy, which holds only in-frame ones; the method was immunoSEQ multiplex PCR. The sample yields nearly 60,000 clones, less than 85% seen once. The genes are TRBV7-9 and TRBJ2-7, with D possibly TRBD2 on 6 matching bases. This TCR came from a person aged 25-79 years with non-small cell lung cancer. Material: blood, obtained at baseline. CDR3 nucleotides: TGTGCCAGCAGCTTAGCGGCGGGGCTCGGCTACGAGCAGTACTTC. This encodes CASSLAAGLGYEQYF. The variable domain in full, completed from reference TRBV7-9 and TRBJ2-7, reads DTGVSQNPRHKITKRGQNVTFRCDPISEHNRLYWYRQTLGQGPEFLTYFQNEAQLEKSRLLSDRFSAERPKGSFSTLEIQRTEQGDSAMYLCASSLAAGLGYEQYFGPGTRLTVT.